The following is a T cell receptor beta chain sequence with its context. By share, this clonotype ranks as medium-sized (0.01 to 0.1%). Its antigen has not been determined. No much larger clonotype is one base removed from it; base qualities were not supplied. This record belongs to a study. Based on the germline V gene (reference sequence), the CDR1 and CDR2 sequences are LGHDT and YNNKEL. Deletion took 2 bases off V and 0 bases off J, with a span of 7 bases between the germline ends. Including the terminal cysteine and phenylalanine, the CDR3 comprises 14 residues. The read is trimmed to its CDR3 DNA, 42 bases read in frame from base 1. Data came from an Illumina MiSeq. TCRdb took the public reads, trimmed them with fastp at Q25, ran MiXCR for clone calling and kept in-frame beta chains. Under each unique CDR3 protein, matching rows form one entry showing the most common genes and DNA. Across this sample there are about 1,800 distinct CDR3 sequences, with 7% to 10% seen only once. Clones ranked in the top ten supply about an eighth of the sample.

The TCR originated in a human donor with rheumatoid arthritis. Here the chain combines TRBV3-1 and TRBJ1-2; the D segment cannot be called with confidence. Sequencing was performed on CD4+ T cells from peripheral blood. The DNA is TGTGCCAGCAGCCAACGAGGGACTAACTATGGCTACACCTTC. This yields the protein CASSQRGTNYGYTF.